One and the same sample provided the 14 T cell receptor beta chains below, sequenced in a study of T cells in narcolepsy. The protocol was immunoSEQ multiplex PCR, while the TCRdb copy is restricted to in-frame clones and leaves out a portion. The repertoire holds 26,000 or so clones, with about 89% as singletons. Sequencing was done on a sample of CD45RA- memory CD4+ T cells from PBMCs. All receptors derive from a human donor with narcolepsy.

V gene TRBV5-4 combines with J gene TRBJ1-4, with D possibly TRBD1 on 5 matching bases. Germline loops: CDR1 SGHNT, CDR2 YYREEE (reference sequence). The CDR3 totals 14 residues. Trimming shortened V by 4 bases and J by 5 bases, and 12 bases separated the two germline ends. As DNA, the CDR3 is TGTGCCAGCAGCCAAACGGGGCTCAATGAAAAACTGTTTTTT. It encodes CASSQTGLNEKLFF. The whole variable domain, filled in from reference TRBV5-4 and TRBJ1-4, reads ETGVTQSPTHLIKTRGQQVTLRCSSQSGHNTVSWYQQALGQGPQFIFQYYREEENGRGNFPPRFSGLQFPNYSSELNVNALELDDSALYLCASSQTGLNEKLFFGSGTQLSVL.

The gene calls are TRBV18 and TRBJ1-2, with a weak D call TRBD1 (6 bases). This CDR3 has 16 residues. V lost 3 bases to trimming and J lost 4 bases, with 18 bases between them. Germline loops: CDR1 KGHSH, CDR2 LQKENI. CDR3 in DNA: TGTGCCAGCTCACCCACGGTGGGGGCCTCGATCTATGGCTACACCTTC. Translating gives CASSPTVGASIYGYTF.

This clone came up a few times. The chain links TRBV28 to TRBJ1-5; D ambiguous. Germline V gives CDR1 MDHEN, CDR2 SYDVKM. The CDR3 length is 15 residues. The V end was cut by 6 bases, the J end by 5 bases, with 17 bases between. DNA of the CDR3: TGTGCCAGCAGAAAACTTCCAACGGACTATCAGCCCCAGCATTTT. Translation: CASRKLPTDYQPQHF.

Regarding this clone: Germline and junction disagree at one end, which may indicate a read error. J is TRBJ1-2 and V is TRBV2, with D maybe TRBD1 (5 bases). CDR1 and CDR2 from the germline V gene are SNHLY and FYNNEI. CDR3 length equals 13 residues. The CDR3 region is CASSDELALGVYF. Here the CDR3 DNA reads TGTGCCAGCAGTGATGAATTGGCTTTGGGGGTTTACTTC.

The chain combines TRBV5-4 with TRBJ2-7, with D possibly TRBD1 on 6 matching bases. The CDR3 totals 14 residues. Germline V gene lookup returns CDR1 SGHNT and CDR2 YYREEE (reference sequence). With 1 base removed from V and 0 bases from J, the gap between germline ends came to 8 bases. CDR3 region: CASSLTDSSYEQYF. The CDR3 DNA follows: TGTGCCAGCAGCTTGACGGACAGCTCCTACGAGCAGTACTTC.

This chain joins TRBV19 and TRBJ1-5; D gene unclear. The CDR3 loop spans 16 amino acids. The V gene lost 5 bases and the J gene lost 0 bases, with 14 bases spanning the gap. Per the germline V gene, CDR1 is LNHDA and CDR2 is SQIVND (reference sequence). The chain's CDR3 is CASSGRASYSNQPQHF. In DNA form, the CDR3 reads TGTGCCAGTAGTGGCCGGGCCTCATATAGCAATCAGCCCCAGCATTTT. The variable domain in full, completed from reference TRBV19 and TRBJ1-5, reads DGGITQSPKYLFRKEGQNVTLSCEQNLNHDAMYWYRQDPGQGLRLIYYSQIVNDFQKGDIAEGYSVSREKKESFPLTVTSAQKNPTAFYLCASSGRASYSNQPQHFGDGTRLSIL.

CDR3 in DNA: TGTGCCAGCAGGGCCTGGGGGAGACAGCCCCAGCATTTT. The encoded protein is CASRAWGRQPQHF. The rearrangement joins TRBV6-5 to TRBJ1-5; TRBD1 might be the D (5 bases). CDR1 is MNHEY and CDR2 is SVGAGI in the germline V gene. The CDR3 sequence is 13 residues long. Trimming removed 6 bases from V and 7 bases from J, with 13 bases in between.

This rearrangement joins TRBV4-1 to TRBJ2-3; 9 bases are shared with TRBD2. The germline V gene has CDR1 MGHRA and CDR2 YSYEKL. The length of the CDR3 is 17 residues. V shed 1 base, J shed 2 bases, and the junction held 7 bases outside the gene matches. The CDR3 region is CASSQASSGGLTDTQYF. DNA of the CDR3: TGCGCCAGCAGCCAAGCTTCGAGCGGGGGGCTCACAGATACGCAGTATTTT.

The chain uses TRBV2 and TRBJ2-5; D possibly corresponds to TRBD1 (5 bases). Germline V CDR1 and CDR2: SNHLY, FYNNEI. The CDR3 is 12 residues long. V was pared by 6 bases and J by 2 bases, with 7 bases between. The CDR3: CASRDNQETQYF. The CDR3 DNA is TGTGCCAGCAGGGACAATCAAGAGACCCAGTACTTC.

The gene calls are TRBV5-4 and TRBJ1-2; no firm D call. Germline V gene sequence: CDR1 SGHNT, CDR2 YYREEE (reference sequence). V lost 4 bases, J lost 8 bases, and 15 bases lay in between. The CDR3 has 13 amino acids. In DNA form, the CDR3 reads TGTGCCAGCAGCCCGAACCTTCCGGAGGGCTACACCTTC. This sequence encodes CASSPNLPEGYTF.

This chain connects TRBV2 to TRBJ1-1; maybe TRBD1 (5 bases). V shed 1 base and J shed 4 bases, with 16 bases lying between them. This CDR3 is built from 16 residues. Germline CDR1 SNHLY, CDR2 FYNNEI. The CDR3 spells CASSEGKSGVGTEAFF. CDR3 DNA sequence: TGTGCCAGCAGTGAAGGCAAGTCGGGGGTAGGCACTGAAGCTTTCTTT. Based on the CDR3 plus reference TRBV2 and TRBJ1-1, the full variable domain is EPEVTQTPSHQVTQMGQEVILRCVPISNHLYFYWYRQILGQKVEFLVSFYNNEISEKSEIFDDQFSVERPDGSNFTLKIRSTKLEDSAMYFCASSEGKSGVGTEAFFGQGTRLTVV.

This chain uses TRBV6-6 with TRBJ2-7, with TRBD2 as a possible D gene (5 bases). V was clipped by 6 bases and J by 2 bases, with 17 bases between them. There are 15 residues in the CDR3. CDR1 and CDR2 from the germline V gene are MNHNY and SVGAGI (reference sequence). The CDR3 here is CASSPGIEATYEQYF. CDR3 nucleotide sequence: TGTGCCAGCAGCCCCGGGATTGAGGCAACCTACGAGCAGTACTTC.

This chain connects TRBV5-1 to TRBJ2-1, with D uncertain. Trimming took off 0 bases at V and 10 bases at J, with 14 bases between the two ends. CDR1 and CDR2 (germline): SGHRS, YFSETQ. There are 14 residues in the CDR3. In nucleotides, the CDR3 is TGCGCCAGCAGCTTGGGGTCTGGGATGAGAGAGCAGTTCTTC. Its translation is CASSLGSGMREQFF.

In its sample, this clone was seen once. The chain has TRBV5-4 and TRBJ2-7, with unresolved D. This CDR3 has 14 residues. Germline V gene data show CDR1 as SGHNT and CDR2 as YYREEE (reference sequence). Trimming removed 3 bases at V and 7 bases at J, with 17 bases between. The CDR3, as DNA: TGTGCCAGCAGCTCATTACAATATCCGGGTGAGCAGTACGTC. This gives the protein CASSSLQYPGEQYV.